This record looks at one T cell receptor (beta chain) sequence and its context. There is no known antigen for this receptor. Nothing much larger sits one base from this clone, and base qualities are not available. Library construction relied on the immunoSEQ multiplex PCR assay. The table comes from immuneACCESS by way of TCRdb, which keeps in-frame sequences with V and J called. Part of the clones is missing from these tables; in studies checked, under half for an unresolved V gene and the rest for unknown reasons. The sample contains about 51,000 clones, around four fifths of them found a single time. The ten most abundant clones make up over 3% of the sample. The CDR3, cysteine through phenylalanine, is 13 amino acids long. The DNA shown is the 39-base CDR3, in frame from base 1. V is trimmed back by 4 bases and J by 9 bases, and the junction contains 7 bases that no gene match accounts for. The germline V gene gives CDR1 as SGHDT and CDR2 as YYEEEE.

This record belongs to a study of PD-1 blockade in mismatch repair-deficient tumors (dated by TCRdb to about 2017). Looking at the study overall: Between late 2013 and September 2016, the trial enrolled approximately 91 consecutive patients with 11 to 12 types of mismatch repair-deficient cancer, all of whom had received prior treatment and were progressing. Tumor-associated T cell clones were tracked in the peripheral blood of patients responding to PD-1 blockade by deep sequencing of TCR CDR3 regions. Overall study outcomes, separate from this receptor: After pembrolizumab, tumor-resident clones, which were often undetectable in blood before treatment, expanded rapidly and then contracted, generally ahead of radiologic responses.

Mismatch repair deficiency was established in every enrolled patient by polymerase chain reaction or immunohistochemistry. TCR sequencing was performed for a few patients who responded to pembrolizumab therapy. The phase II trial prospectively evaluated PD-1 blockade with pembrolizumab in advanced mismatch repair-deficient cancers, independent of tissue of origin. Peripheral blood T cell samples were gathered serially, both before PD-1 blockade started and at multiple time points afterward. Blood sampling times were expressed in weeks after the first pembrolizumab dose. The sample consisted of peripheral blood, taken 4 weeks after starting pembrolizumab. This sequence originates from an adult with mismatch repair-deficient cancer. The rearranged chain carries TRBV5-6 and TRBJ2-1; 7 nucleotides in the junction match TRBD1. At the DNA level, the sequence is TGTGCCAGCAGCAGACAGGGCGTACTTGAGCAGTTCTTC. Translated, this is CASSRQGVLEQFF. Supplemented by the reference TRBV5-6 and TRBJ2-1 proteins around the CDR3, the complete variable domain is DAGVTQSPTHLIKTRGQQVTLRCSPKSGHDTVSWYQQALGQGPQFIFQYYEEEERQRGNFPDRFSGHQFPNYSSELNVNALLLGDSALYLCASSRQGVLEQFFGPGTRLTVL.